A single sample gave rise to the 10 T cell receptor beta chains below, sequenced in a study of a mutant IDH1 vaccine in newly diagnosed glioma. Time point meaning: week 5, during vaccination. The content of each vaccine dose was 300 ug of mutant IDH1 20-mer peptide, and topical imiquimod accompanied it. The table came from immunoSEQ multiplex PCR; TCRdb's copy has only in-frame clones and leaves some out. Of about 75,000 clones in the sample, around 90% were seen once. These TCRs are of unknown antigen specificity. This sample comprised PBMCs, obtained from a glioma patient whose treatment included an IDH1 peptide vaccine. These receptors all stem from a woman in her forties or fifties with glioma.

The chain couples TRBV12-5 to TRBJ2-6; tentatively, D is TRBD2 (6 bases). Germline CDR1 reads LGHNT; CDR2 reads FRNRAP. This CDR3 contains 18 residues. Between the trimmed V and J ends, which lost 1 base and 0 bases, there was a span of 13 bases. The CDR3 DNA follows: TGTGCTAGTGGTTTGGCACGAGGCGGGATCTCTGGGGCCAACGTCCTGACTTTC. It is translated as CASGLARGGISGANVLTF.

This chain links TRBV5-8 with TRBJ1-4, with TRBD1 as a possible D gene (5 bases). CDR1 is SGHTS, CDR2 YDEGEE, per germline. V was cut by 0 bases and J by 5 bases, with 11 bases left in between. This CDR3 has 15 residues. CDR3 sequence: CASSLAGTDNEKLFF. The CDR3 region has the DNA TGTGCCAGCAGCTTGGCCGGGACCGACAATGAAAAACTGTTTTTT.

V is TRBV29-1 and J is TRBJ2-7; 13 nucleotides align to TRBD2. This CDR3 contains 14 residues. With 7 bases clipped from V and 5 bases from J, the junction kept 8 bases outside the gene matches. The germline CDR1 and CDR2 sequences are SQVTM and ANQGSEA. The CDR3 nucleotides read TGCAGCGCCGCCAAACTAGCGGGAGGGAACGAGCAGTACTTC. Encoded protein: CSAAKLAGGNEQYF.

This clone was counted a single time. The V and J genes are TRBV9 and TRBJ2-7, with 10 bases aligning to TRBD2. The germline V gene encodes CDR1 SGDLS and CDR2 YYNGEE. CDR3 size: 16 residues. V lost 4 bases to trimming and J lost 5 bases; unmatched junction nucleotides: 12. The CDR3 is CASSPLAGEAGDEQYF. The CDR3 DNA sequence: TGTGCCAGCAGCCCTCTAGCGGGAGAAGCCGGCGACGAGCAGTACTTC.

This chain uses TRBV30 with TRBJ2-7, with D perhaps TRBD2 (5 bases). Deletions cut 0 bases from V and 7 bases from J, with 10 bases between. Per the germline V gene, CDR1 is GTSNPN and CDR2 is SVGIG (reference sequence). This CDR3 comprises 12 residues. Written as DNA, the CDR3 is TGTGCCTGGAGTGTAGGTCGGAGGGAGCAGTACTTC. Encoded protein: CAWSVGRREQYF. Full variable domain (remainder filled in from reference TRBV30 and TRBJ2-7): SQTIHQWPATLVQPVGSPLSLECTVEGTSNPNLYWYRQAAGRGLQLLFYSVGIGQISSEVPQNLSASRPQDRQFILSSKKLLLSDSGFYLCAWSVGRREQYFGPGTRLTVT.

For the CDR3, the DNA is TGCGCCAGCAGCTCTGGGTCTGTAGGTAACTATGGCTACACCTTC. Amino acids: CASSSGSVGNYGYTF. The chain links TRBV4-1 to TRBJ1-2, with D unclear. The CDR3 extends over 15 amino acids. Germline CDR1 and CDR2: MGHRA and YSYEKL. V was clipped by 5 bases and J by 1 base, with 14 bases between them.

This chain connects TRBV5-6 to TRBJ1-5; D possibly corresponds to TRBD1 (5 bases). Germline V gene lookup returns CDR1 SGHDT and CDR2 YYEEEE. The V end was cut by 4 bases, the J end by 7 bases, with 15 bases between. The CDR3 is made up of 14 amino acids. For the CDR3, the DNA is TGTGCCAGCAGCGTCCGACATGGGACCCAGCCCCAGCATTTT. Translated: CASSVRHGTQPQHF.

This clone was recorded once. The genes are TRBV27 and TRBJ2-7; 8 bases fit TRBD2. The CDR3 is 14 amino acids. After removal of 0 bases from V and 2 bases from J, the junction contained 0 bases not matched to a gene. Per germline, CDR1 MNHEY and CDR2 SMNVEV (reference sequence). The CDR3 coding sequence is TGTGCCAGCAGTTTATCGCGGGGGGCCTACGAGCAGTACTTC. Translating it yields CASSLSRGAYEQYF.

This clone is classed as medium-sized (0.01 to 0.1%). The J gene is TRBJ2-5, the V gene TRBV4-2; tentative D call: TRBD2 (6 bases). V was shortened by 0 bases and J by 3 bases, with 11 bases between the two germline ends. The CDR3 loop spans 15 amino acids. From germline, CDR1 is LGHNA and CDR2 YNFKEQ. Written as DNA, the CDR3 is TGTGCCAGCAGCCAAGAGCGGGGTAGAGAAGAGACCCAGTACTTC. Translated, it gives CASSQERGREETQYF.

The rearrangement links TRBV15 to TRBJ2-2, with a possible D match to TRBD1 (7 bases). V lost 0 bases and J lost 5, with 13 bases in between. The germline gives CDR1 LNHNV, CDR2 YYDKDF (reference sequence). The CDR3 loop spans 16 amino acids. The CDR3: CATSRDRRGRTGELFF. The CDR3 nucleotides read TGTGCCACCAGCAGAGATCGCAGGGGGAGGACCGGGGAGCTGTTTTTT. Supplemented by reference TRBV15 and TRBJ2-2, the full variable domain reads DAMVIQNPRYQVTQFGKPVTLSCSQTLNHNVMYWYQQKSSQAPKLLFHYYDKDFNNEADTPDNFQSRRPNTSFCFLDIRSPGLGDTAMYLCATSRDRRGRTGELFFGEGSRLTVL.